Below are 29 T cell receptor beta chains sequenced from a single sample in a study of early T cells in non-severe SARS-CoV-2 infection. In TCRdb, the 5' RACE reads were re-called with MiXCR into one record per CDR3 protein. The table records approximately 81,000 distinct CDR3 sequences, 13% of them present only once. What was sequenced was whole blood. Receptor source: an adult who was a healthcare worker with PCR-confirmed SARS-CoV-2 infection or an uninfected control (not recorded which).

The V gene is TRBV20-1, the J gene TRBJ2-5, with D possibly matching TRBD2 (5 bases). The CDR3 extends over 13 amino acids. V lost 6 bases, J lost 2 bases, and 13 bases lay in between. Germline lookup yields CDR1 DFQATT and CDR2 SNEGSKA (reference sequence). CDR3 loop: CSAARRKQETQYF. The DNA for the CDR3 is TGCAGTGCCGCGCGGAGGAAACAAGAGACCCAGTACTTC.

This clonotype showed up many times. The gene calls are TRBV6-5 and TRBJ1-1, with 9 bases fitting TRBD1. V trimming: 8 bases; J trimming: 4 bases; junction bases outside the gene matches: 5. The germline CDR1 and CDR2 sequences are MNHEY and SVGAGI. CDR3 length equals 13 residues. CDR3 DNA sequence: TGTGCCAGCCGACAACAGGGGGCCACTGAAGCTTTCTTT. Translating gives CASRQQGATEAFF.

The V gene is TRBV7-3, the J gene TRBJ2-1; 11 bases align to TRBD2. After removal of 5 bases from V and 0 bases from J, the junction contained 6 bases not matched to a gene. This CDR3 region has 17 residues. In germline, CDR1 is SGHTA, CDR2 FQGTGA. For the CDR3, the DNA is TGTGCCAGCAGCCTCGGACTAGCGGGCAGCTCCTACAATGAGCAGTTCTTC. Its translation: CASSLGLAGSSYNEQFF.

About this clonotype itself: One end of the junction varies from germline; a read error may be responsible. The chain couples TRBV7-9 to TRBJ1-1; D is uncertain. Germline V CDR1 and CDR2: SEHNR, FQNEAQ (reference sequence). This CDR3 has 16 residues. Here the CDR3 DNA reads TGTGCCAGCAGCCCCTTCCCCGACGGGGTGAAGACTGAAGCTTTCTTT. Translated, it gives CASSPFPDGVKTEAFF.

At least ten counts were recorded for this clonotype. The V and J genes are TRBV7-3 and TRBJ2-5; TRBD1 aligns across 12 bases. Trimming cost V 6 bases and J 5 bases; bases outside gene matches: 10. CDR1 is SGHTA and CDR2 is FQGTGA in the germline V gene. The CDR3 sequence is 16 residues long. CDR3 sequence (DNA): TGTGCCAGCAGTCTAGGGGGACAGGGGGCTTTCGAGACCCAGTACTTC. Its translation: CASSLGGQGAFETQYF.

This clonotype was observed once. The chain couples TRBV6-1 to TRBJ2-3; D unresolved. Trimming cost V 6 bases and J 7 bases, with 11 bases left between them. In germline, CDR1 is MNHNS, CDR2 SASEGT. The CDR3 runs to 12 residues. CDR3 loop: CASRSDSYTQYF. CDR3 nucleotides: TGTGCCAGCAGGTCCGACTCATATACGCAGTATTTT.

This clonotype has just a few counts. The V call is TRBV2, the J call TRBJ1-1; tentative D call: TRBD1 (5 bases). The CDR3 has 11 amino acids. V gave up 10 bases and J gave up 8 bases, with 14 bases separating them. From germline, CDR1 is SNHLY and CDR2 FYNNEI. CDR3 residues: CANPGGAEAFF. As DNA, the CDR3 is TGTGCCAACCCTGGCGGGGCCGAAGCTTTCTTT.

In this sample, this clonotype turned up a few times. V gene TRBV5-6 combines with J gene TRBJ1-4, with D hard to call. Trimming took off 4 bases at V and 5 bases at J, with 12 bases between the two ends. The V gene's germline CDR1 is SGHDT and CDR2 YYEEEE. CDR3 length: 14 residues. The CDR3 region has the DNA TGTGCCAGCAGCCGGGCCCCGAGAAATGAAAAACTGTTTTTT. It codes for CASSRAPRNEKLFF.

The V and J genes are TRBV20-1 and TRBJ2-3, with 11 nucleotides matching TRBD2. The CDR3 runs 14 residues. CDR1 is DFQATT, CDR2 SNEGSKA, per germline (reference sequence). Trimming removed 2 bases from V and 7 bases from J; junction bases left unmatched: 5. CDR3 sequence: CSARLAGGSNTQYF. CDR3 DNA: TGCAGTGCTAGACTAGCGGGAGGTAGTAATACGCAGTATTTT.

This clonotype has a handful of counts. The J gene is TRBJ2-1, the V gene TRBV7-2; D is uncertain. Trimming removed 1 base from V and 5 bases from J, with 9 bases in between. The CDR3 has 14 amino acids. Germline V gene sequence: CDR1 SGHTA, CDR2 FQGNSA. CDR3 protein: CASSLVSWNNEQFF. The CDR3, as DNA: TGTGCCAGCAGCTTAGTTTCATGGAACAATGAGCAGTTCTTC.

The CDR3 region has the DNA TGCGCCAGCAGCTTGGCCCTCATTCAATACAATGAGCAGTTCTTC. It specifies CASSLALIQYNEQFF. The V gene is TRBV5-1, the J gene TRBJ2-1; D gene ambiguous. Germline V gene sequence: CDR1 SGHRS, CDR2 YFSETQ. This CDR3 has 15 residues. V lost 0 bases to trimming and J lost 4 bases, with 11 bases between them.

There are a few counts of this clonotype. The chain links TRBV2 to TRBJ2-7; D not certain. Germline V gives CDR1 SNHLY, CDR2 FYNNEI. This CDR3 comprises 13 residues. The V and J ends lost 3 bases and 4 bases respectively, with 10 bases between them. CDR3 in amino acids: CASSETLVYEQYF. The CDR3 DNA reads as TGTGCCAGCAGTGAGACGCTCGTATACGAGCAGTACTTC.

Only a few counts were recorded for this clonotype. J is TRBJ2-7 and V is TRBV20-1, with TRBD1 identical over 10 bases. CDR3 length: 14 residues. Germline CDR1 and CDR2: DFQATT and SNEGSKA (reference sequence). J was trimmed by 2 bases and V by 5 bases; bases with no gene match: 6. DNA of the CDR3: TGCAGTGCTGGGTCCGGACAGGGGGCCTACGAGCAGTACTTC. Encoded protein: CSAGSGQGAYEQYF.

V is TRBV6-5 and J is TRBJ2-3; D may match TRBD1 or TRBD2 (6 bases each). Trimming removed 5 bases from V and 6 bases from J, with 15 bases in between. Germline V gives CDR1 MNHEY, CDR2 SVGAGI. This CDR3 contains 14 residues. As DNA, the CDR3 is TGTGCCAGCAGTCCCTCCGGGGGCCCTGATACGCAGTATTTT. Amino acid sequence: CASSPSGGPDTQYF.

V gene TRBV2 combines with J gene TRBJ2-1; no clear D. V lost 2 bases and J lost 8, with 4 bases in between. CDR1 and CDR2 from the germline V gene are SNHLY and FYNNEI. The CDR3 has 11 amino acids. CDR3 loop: CASSETDEQFF. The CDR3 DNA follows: TGTGCCAGCAGTGAAACCGATGAGCAGTTCTTC.

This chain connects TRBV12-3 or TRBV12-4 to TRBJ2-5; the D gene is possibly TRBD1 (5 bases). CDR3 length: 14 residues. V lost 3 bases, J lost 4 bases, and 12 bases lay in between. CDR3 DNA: TGTGCCAGCAGTTTTCGCCTCCAGGGAGAGACCCAGTACTTC. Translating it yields CASSFRLQGETQYF.

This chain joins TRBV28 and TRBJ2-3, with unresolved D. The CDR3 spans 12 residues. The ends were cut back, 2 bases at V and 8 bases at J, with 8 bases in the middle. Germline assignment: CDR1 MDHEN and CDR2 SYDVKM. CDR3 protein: CASSLVIATQYF. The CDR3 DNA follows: TGTGCCAGCAGTTTAGTAATAGCTACGCAGTATTTT.

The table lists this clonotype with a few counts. The CDR3 DNA reads as TGTGCCAGCAGCCTACCCCGAGGCGACAGGTCTGAGCTGTTTTTT. Amino acids: CASSLPRGDRSELFF. The J gene is TRBJ2-2, the V gene TRBV11-2; a weak D match, TRBD1 (6 bases). Trimming pared 5 bases from V and 11 bases from J, leaving 21 bases between. This CDR3 has 15 residues. Germline-derived CDR1 and CDR2 are SGHAT and FQNNGV. Looking up the rest from reference TRBV11-2 and TRBJ2-2 gives the full variable domain: EAGVAQSPRYKIIEKRQSVAFWCNPISGHATLYWYQQILGQGPKLLIQFQNNGVVDDSQLPKDRFSAERLKGVDSTLKIQPAKLEDSAVYLCASSLPRGDRSELFFGEGSRLTVL.

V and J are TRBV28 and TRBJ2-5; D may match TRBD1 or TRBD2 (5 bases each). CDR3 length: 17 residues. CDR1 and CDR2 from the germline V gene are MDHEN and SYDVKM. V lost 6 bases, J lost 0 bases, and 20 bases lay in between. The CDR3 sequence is CASSPPGSAPYQETQYF. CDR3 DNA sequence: TGTGCCAGCAGCCCCCCAGGGAGCGCACCGTACCAAGAGACCCAGTACTTC.

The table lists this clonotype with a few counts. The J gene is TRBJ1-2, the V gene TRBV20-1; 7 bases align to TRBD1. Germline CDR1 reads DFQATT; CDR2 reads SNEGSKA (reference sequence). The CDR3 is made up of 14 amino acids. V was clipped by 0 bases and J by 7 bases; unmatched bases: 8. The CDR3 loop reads CSARDPKGASGYTF. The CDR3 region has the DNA TGCAGTGCTAGAGATCCGAAGGGGGCGTCTGGCTACACCTTC.

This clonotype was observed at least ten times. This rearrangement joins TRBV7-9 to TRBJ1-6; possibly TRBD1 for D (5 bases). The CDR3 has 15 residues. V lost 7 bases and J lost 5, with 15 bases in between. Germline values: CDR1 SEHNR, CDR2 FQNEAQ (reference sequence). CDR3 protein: CASKIRDADNSPLHF. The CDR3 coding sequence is TGTGCCAGCAAAATACGGGACGCTGATAATTCACCCCTCCACTTT.

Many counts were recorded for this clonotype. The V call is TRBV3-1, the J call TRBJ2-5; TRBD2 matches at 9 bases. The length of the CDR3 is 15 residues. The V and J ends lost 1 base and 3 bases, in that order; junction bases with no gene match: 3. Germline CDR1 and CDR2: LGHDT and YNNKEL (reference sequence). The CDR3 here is CASSQGPSGEETQYF. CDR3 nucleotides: TGTGCCAGCAGCCAAGGCCCTAGCGGGGAAGAGACCCAGTACTTC.

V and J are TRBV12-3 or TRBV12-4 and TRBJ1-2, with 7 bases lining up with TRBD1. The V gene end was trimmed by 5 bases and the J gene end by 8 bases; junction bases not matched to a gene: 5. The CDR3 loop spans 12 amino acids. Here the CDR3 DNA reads TGTGCCAGCAGTCAAACAGGGGAGGGCTACACCTTC. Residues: CASSQTGEGYTF.

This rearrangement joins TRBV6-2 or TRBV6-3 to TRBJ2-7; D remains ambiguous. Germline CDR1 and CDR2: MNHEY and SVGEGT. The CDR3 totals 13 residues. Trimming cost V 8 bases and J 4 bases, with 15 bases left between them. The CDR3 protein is CASSLFQEYEQYF. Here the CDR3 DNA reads TGTGCCAGCTCACTCTTTCAGGAGTACGAGCAGTACTTC.

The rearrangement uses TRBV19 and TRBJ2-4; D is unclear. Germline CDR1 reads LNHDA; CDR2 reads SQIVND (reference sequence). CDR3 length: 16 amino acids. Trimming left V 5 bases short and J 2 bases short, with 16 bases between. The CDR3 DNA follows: TGTGCCAGTAGTTGGGAAGGGCTTATTTCCAAAAACATTCAGTACTTC. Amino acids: CASSWEGLISKNIQYF.

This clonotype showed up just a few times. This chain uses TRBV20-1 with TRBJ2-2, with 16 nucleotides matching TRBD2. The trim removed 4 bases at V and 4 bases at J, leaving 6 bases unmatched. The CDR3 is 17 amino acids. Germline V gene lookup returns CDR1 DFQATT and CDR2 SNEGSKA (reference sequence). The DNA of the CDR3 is TGCAGTGCTAAGGGACTAGCGGGAGGGCCAGGCACCGGGGAGCTGTTTTTT. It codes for CSAKGLAGGPGTGELFF.

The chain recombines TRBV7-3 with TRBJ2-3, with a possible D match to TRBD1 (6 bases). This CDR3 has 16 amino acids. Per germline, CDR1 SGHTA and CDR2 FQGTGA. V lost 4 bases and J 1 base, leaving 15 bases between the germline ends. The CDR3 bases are TGTGCCAGCAGCTCGGGACATACACTCGGCACAGATACGCAGTATTTT. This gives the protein CASSSGHTLGTDTQYF.

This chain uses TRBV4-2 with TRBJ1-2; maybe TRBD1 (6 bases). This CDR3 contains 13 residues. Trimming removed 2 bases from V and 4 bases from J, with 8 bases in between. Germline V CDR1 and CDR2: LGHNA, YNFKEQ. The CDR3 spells CASSQQGSYGYTF. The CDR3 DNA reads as TGTGCCAGCAGCCAACAGGGGTCCTATGGCTACACCTTC.

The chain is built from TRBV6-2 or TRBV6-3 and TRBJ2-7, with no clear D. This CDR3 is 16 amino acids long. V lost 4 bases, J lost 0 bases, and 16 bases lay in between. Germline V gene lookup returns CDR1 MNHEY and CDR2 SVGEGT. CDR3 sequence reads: CASSSLQSPVSYEQYF. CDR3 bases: TGTGCCAGCAGTTCGTTGCAGTCGCCAGTCTCCTACGAGCAGTACTTC.